Listed below are T cell receptor beta chains from one sample, sequenced in a study of regulatory T cells in long-lasting Graves disease. TCRdb used MiXCR to reprocess the multiplex PCR reads, holding one entry per CDR3 protein. There are fewer than 450,000 distinct CDR3 sequences in the sample; less than 25% occur only once, and roughly 20% lies in the top ten. The starting material was peripheral blood mononuclear cells (PBMCs), obtained when the disease was refractory, from a patient treated with antithyroid drugs. The receptors derive from a female donor with Graves disease. Each CDR3 is given with its conserved first and last residue. Fields, in order: D gene, V gene, clone size, J gene, CDR3 protein, CDR3 DNA. D genes are given only for firm matches. Where a row states a size, it is once, few, many or the class of an expanded clone; other rows omit it.

d_gene: .
v_gene: TRBV6-2/TRBV6-3
abundance: few
j_gene: TRBJ2-7
CDR3aa: CASSYYVSGAGTYEQYF
CDR3nt: TGTGCCAGCAGTTACTACGTCTCAGGGGCTGGTACCTACGAGCAGTACTTC

d_gene: TRBD2
v_gene: TRBV20-1
abundance: .
j_gene: TRBJ2-7
CDR3aa: CSARGGAGGTSQYF
CDR3nt: TGCAGTGCTAGAGGTGGTGCGGGAGGTACGTCCCAGTACTTC

d_gene: TRBD1
v_gene: TRBV28
abundance: many
j_gene: TRBJ2-4
CDR3aa: CASTSPGTGNIQYF
CDR3nt: TGTGCCAGCACTAGTCCCGGGACAGGCAACATTCAGTACTTC

d_gene: TRBD1
v_gene: TRBV10-3
abundance: .
j_gene: TRBJ1-5
CDR3aa: CAISESMGQGITNRPQPQHF
CDR3nt: TGTGCCATCAGTGAGTCCATGGGACAGGGGATAACGAACCGGCCTCAGCCCCAGCATTTT

d_gene: .
v_gene: TRBV19
abundance: .
j_gene: TRBJ1-2
CDR3aa: CASSLPTADNGYTF
CDR3nt: TGTGCCAGTAGTCTTCCGACAGCCGATAATGGCTACACCTTC

d_gene: TRBD2
v_gene: TRBV2
abundance: many
j_gene: TRBJ2-5
CDR3aa: CASSGLAGAQETQYF
CDR3nt: TGTGCCAGCAGCGGACTAGCGGGAGCTCAAGAGACCCAGTACTTC

d_gene: .
v_gene: TRBV6-1
abundance: once
j_gene: TRBJ1-2
CDR3aa: CASSLPGIAGYTF
CDR3nt: TGTGCCAGCAGTCTGCCAGGGATCGCTGGCTACACCTTC

d_gene: .
v_gene: TRBV24-1
abundance: many
j_gene: TRBJ1-5
CDR3aa: CATSDSTDQPQHF
CDR3nt: TGTGCCACCAGTGATTCCACAGATCAGCCCCAGCATTTT

d_gene: TRBD1
v_gene: TRBV11-2
abundance: many
j_gene: TRBJ2-5
CDR3aa: CASSVGTGVWKTQYF
CDR3nt: TGTGCCAGCAGCGTTGGGACAGGGGTATGGAAGACCCAGTACTTC

d_gene: TRBD1
v_gene: TRBV6-2/TRBV6-3
abundance: .
j_gene: TRBJ1-6
CDR3aa: CASSAGTGYYNSPLHF
CDR3nt: TGTGCCAGCAGTGCCGGGACAGGGTACTATAATTCACCCCTCCACTTT

d_gene: TRBD2
v_gene: TRBV7-9
abundance: .
j_gene: TRBJ2-2
CDR3aa: CASSVRLAGVEGTGELFF
CDR3nt: TGTGCCAGCAGCGTCCGACTAGCGGGAGTAGAGGGCACCGGGGAGCTGTTTTTT

d_gene: TRBD2
v_gene: TRBV30
abundance: few
j_gene: TRBJ2-7
CDR3aa: CAVTSGSYEQYF
CDR3nt: TGTGCCGTCACTAGCGGGAGCTACGAGCAGTACTTC

d_gene: .
v_gene: TRBV7-9
abundance: .
j_gene: TRBJ2-5
CDR3aa: CASSSLPELETQYF
CDR3nt: TGTGCCAGCAGCTCCCTTCCTGAATTAGAGACCCAGTACTTC

d_gene: .
v_gene: TRBV10-3
abundance: .
j_gene: TRBJ1-6
CDR3aa: CAISDSLAGSPLHF
CDR3nt: TGTGCCATCAGTGATTCCCTTGCGGGTTCACCCCTCCACTTT

d_gene: .
v_gene: TRBV5-1
abundance: .
j_gene: TRBJ2-1
CDR3aa: CASSTTSLHEQLF
CDR3nt: TGCGCCAGCAGCACCACTAGTCTCCATGAGCAGCTCTTC

d_gene: .
v_gene: TRBV3-2
abundance: few
j_gene: TRBJ2-3
CDR3aa: CASSQDKAGEADTQYF
CDR3nt: TGTGCCAGCAGCCAAGATAAGGCGGGAGAGGCAGATACGCAGTATTTT

d_gene: TRBD1
v_gene: TRBV29-1
abundance: few
j_gene: TRBJ2-7
CDR3aa: CSVAGTGMSYEQYF
CDR3nt: TGCAGCGTAGCCGGGACAGGGATGTCCTACGAGCAGTACTTC

d_gene: .
v_gene: TRBV28
abundance: many
j_gene: TRBJ2-5
CDR3aa: CASSHPQGQETQYF
CDR3nt: TGTGCCAGCAGTCACCCACAGGGCCAAGAGACCCAGTACTTC

d_gene: TRBD1
v_gene: TRBV7-8
abundance: many
j_gene: TRBJ2-5
CDR3aa: CASSPGQGAWETQYF
CDR3nt: TGTGCCAGCAGCCCGGGACAGGGGGCCTGGGAGACCCAGTACTTC

d_gene: TRBD1
v_gene: TRBV7-2
abundance: many
j_gene: TRBJ1-1
CDR3aa: CASSPNAGQGYTEAFF
CDR3nt: TGTGCCAGCAGCCCTAATGCGGGACAGGGGTACACTGAAGCTTTCTTT

d_gene: TRBD1
v_gene: TRBV29-1
abundance: many
j_gene: TRBJ1-2
CDR3aa: CSVDRDRAAYGYTF
CDR3nt: TGCAGCGTTGACCGCGACAGGGCGGCCTATGGCTACACCTTC

d_gene: .
v_gene: TRBV7-2
abundance: few
j_gene: TRBJ2-7
CDR3aa: CASSLSTGSDEQYF
CDR3nt: TGTGCCAGCAGCTTAAGTACAGGGTCGGACGAGCAGTACTTC

d_gene: .
v_gene: TRBV20-1
abundance: few
j_gene: TRBJ1-6
CDR3aa: CSARVGQNSYNSPLHF
CDR3nt: TGCAGTGCTAGAGTGGGACAAAACTCCTATAATTCACCCCTCCACTTT

d_gene: .
v_gene: TRBV30
abundance: .
j_gene: TRBJ2-1
CDR3aa: CAWSVRGSYNEQFF
CDR3nt: TGTGCCTGGAGTGTACGGGGCTCCTACAATGAGCAGTTCTTC

d_gene: TRBD2
v_gene: TRBV20-1
abundance: few
j_gene: TRBJ2-7
CDR3aa: CSAKPRASGFYEQYF
CDR3nt: TGCAGTGCTAAGCCCCGGGCTAGCGGGTTCTACGAGCAGTACTTC

d_gene: TRBD2
v_gene: TRBV20-1
abundance: few
j_gene: TRBJ2-3
CDR3aa: CSAKRLAGPTDTQYF
CDR3nt: TGCAGTGCTAAAAGACTAGCGGGGCCCACAGATACGCAGTATTTT

d_gene: .
v_gene: TRBV29-1
abundance: few
j_gene: TRBJ2-2
CDR3aa: CSAGRSGAPNTGELFF
CDR3nt: TGCAGCGCGGGGAGGTCCGGGGCCCCGAACACCGGGGAGCTGTTTTTT

d_gene: TRBD2
v_gene: TRBV2
abundance: many
j_gene: TRBJ2-5
CDR3aa: CASSDGSGGRETQYF
CDR3nt: TGTGCCAGCAGTGACGGAAGCGGGGGAAGAGAGACCCAGTACTTC

d_gene: .
v_gene: TRBV6-2/TRBV6-3
abundance: many
j_gene: TRBJ1-5
CDR3aa: CASRPDSSNQPQHF
CDR3nt: TGTGCCAGCAGACCCGACAGTAGCAATCAGCCCCAGCATTTT

d_gene: .
v_gene: TRBV20-1
abundance: many
j_gene: TRBJ1-2
CDR3aa: CSARDPRGLGGYTF
CDR3nt: TGCAGTGCTAGAGATCCAAGGGGCTTGGGTGGCTACACCTTC